This passage covers 10 T cell receptor beta chains from one sample sequenced in a study of molecular identifiers for immune sequencing clone quantification (dated by TCRdb to the late 2010s). Receptors were amplified or captured by PCR. The data were produced on an Illumina HiSeq 4000. The public reads were quality trimmed at Q25 with fastp and then assembled into clones with MiXCR by TCRdb, keeping productive beta chains. Entries that share a CDR3 protein sequence are merged under the most common genes and DNA. Counted in this sample were 400,000 to 600,000 distinct CDR3 sequences; roughly a fifth of them appeared once. The leading ten clones occupy about 0.84% of the sample. The source material was naive CD8+ T cells from blood, with Jurkat cell RNA spiked in. Interpreted using the paper, the cell subset or site label stands for: FACS-sorted CD8+CD4-CCR7+CD45RA+ naive T cells. The receptor set was obtained from a human donor in good health. Some libraries in this study had Jurkat cell RNA spiked in.

This chain joins TRBV4-3 and TRBJ2-1; D call uncertain. CDR3 size: 16 residues. V was pared by 0 bases and J by 4 bases, with 13 bases between. The germline gives CDR1 LGHNA, CDR2 YSLEER. The CDR3 reads CASSQDRSAVYNEQFF. Here the CDR3 DNA reads TGCGCCAGCAGCCAAGATCGGTCGGCGGTATACAATGAGCAGTTCTTC.

Turning to this clonotype: With a much larger clone just one base away, this may be a read error. The V and J genes are TRBV27 and TRBJ1-1; TRBD1 aligns across 7 bases. Germline V gene data show CDR1 as MNHEY and CDR2 as SMNVEV (reference sequence). V lost 6 bases to trimming and J lost 4 bases; unmatched junction nucleotides: 8. The CDR3 sequence is 14 residues long. CDR3 DNA: TGTGCCAGCAGATTGGGACAGATGAGCACTGAAGCTTTCTTT. Amino acids: CASRLGQMSTEAFF.

This clonotype was observed many times. The chain joins TRBV7-9 to TRBJ2-7; D is possibly TRBD1 or TRBD2 (5 bases each). This CDR3 is 16 amino acids long. Trimming left V 9 bases short and J 5 bases short, with 26 bases between. Per the germline V gene, CDR1 is SEHNR and CDR2 is FQNEAQ (reference sequence). The CDR3, as DNA: TGTGCCAGTGCCCGGGTTGTTGGTGGGACGACAAACGAGCAGTACTTC. This codes for CASARVVGGTTNEQYF.

This clonotype appeared many times. The chain links TRBV2 to TRBJ1-1; 9 bases map to TRBD1. The CDR3 has 14 amino acids. CDR1 and CDR2 from the germline V gene are SNHLY and FYNNEI. Trimming removed 1 base from V and 5 bases from J; junction bases left unmatched: 2. The CDR3 loop is CASSEDRGLTEAFF. CDR3 coding DNA: TGTGCCAGCAGTGAAGACAGGGGGCTAACTGAAGCTTTCTTT.

This clonotype came up a few times. The rearrangement links TRBV7-9 to TRBJ1-1, with unresolved D. Between the trimmed V and J ends, which lost 4 bases and 2 bases, there was a span of 17 bases. CDR3 length: 16 residues. Germline V CDR1 and CDR2: SEHNR, FQNEAQ (reference sequence). CDR3 in DNA: TGTGCCAGCAGCTCAACCCCGGGAGGCCCAAACACTGAAGCTTTCTTT. Residues: CASSSTPGGPNTEAFF.

This clonotype was seen a single time. This clone may be a read error of a much larger clone one base away. The genes are TRBV7-3 and TRBJ1-1; D might be TRBD1 (5 bases). This CDR3 region has 13 residues. Germline CDR1 and CDR2: SGHTA and FQGTGA. The ends were cut back, 6 bases at V and 7 bases at J, with 15 bases in the middle. CDR3 bases: TGTGCCAGCAGTGTTGGGGGAAGCAGTGAAGCTTTCTTT. Protein sequence: CASSVGGSSEAFF.

This clonotype was found many times. The V gene is TRBV6-6, the J gene TRBJ2-4; 7 nucleotides line up with TRBD2. Germline assignment: CDR1 MNHNY and CDR2 SVGAGI (reference sequence). The CDR3 is 16 amino acids. V was pared by 0 bases and J by 5 bases, with 7 bases of the junction left unmatched. Here the CDR3 reads CASSYSMAGVENIQYF. Here the CDR3 DNA reads TGTGCCAGCAGTTACTCTATGGCGGGAGTGGAAAACATTCAGTACTTC.

Concerning this clonotype itself: This may be a read error, as it is one base from a much larger clone. V and J are TRBV30 and TRBJ2-3; D perhaps matches TRBD1 (6 bases). The end of the DNA fits TRBJ1-5 better, so the J call may be wrong. The CDR3 consists of 15 residues. Germline V lookup: CDR1 GTSNPN, CDR2 SVGIG (reference sequence). CDR3 sequence (DNA): TGTGCCTGGAGTGTAGAAGCGGGGGGGCCAGATACGCAGCATTTT. This translates into CAWSVEAGGPDTQHF.

This rearrangement joins TRBV27 to TRBJ2-7; no clear D. Germline CDR1 MNHEY, CDR2 SMNVEV (reference sequence). V was pared by 0 bases and J by 1 base, with 4 bases between. The CDR3 length is 13 residues. The CDR3 is CASSLSWSYEQYF. The DNA for the CDR3 is TGTGCCAGCAGTTTATCGTGGTCCTACGAGCAGTACTTC.

The sample holds a few counts of this clonotype. The chain couples TRBV27 to TRBJ1-4; no definite D call. V shed 7 bases and J shed 0 bases, with 15 bases lying between them. The CDR3 spans 16 residues. Per the germline V gene, CDR1 is MNHEY and CDR2 is SMNVEV (reference sequence). CDR3 sequence (DNA): TGTGCCAGCAAAACTCACTTGGGAGCAACTAATGAAAAACTGTTTTTT. This translates into CASKTHLGATNEKLFF.